The 8 T cell receptor beta chains reported below all come from one sample, sequenced in a study of T-cell memory formation after mild COVID-19. TCRdb reprocessed the 5' RACE reads via MiXCR and lists one record per CDR3 protein. The sample includes 400,000 or so distinct CDR3 sequences, roughly 21% of them seen just once. The sample consisted of PBMCs or a T cell subset sorted from them (not recorded which). These TCRs come from an adult woman who had mild COVID-19 (a few samples of this study predate the infection). Cell type and time point are not known.

This clonotype was seen more than once but under ten times. The rearrangement links TRBV7-6 to TRBJ2-4; D could derive from TRBD1 or TRBD2 (5 bases each). V dropped 1 base and J dropped 5 bases, with 9 bases sitting between them. The CDR3 consists of 14 residues. Germline V CDR1 and CDR2: SGHVS, FNYEAQ. CDR3 amino acids: CASSLGGSQNIQYF. The DNA for the CDR3 is TGTGCCAGCAGCTTAGGGGGGTCTCAAAACATTCAGTACTTC.

The chain employs TRBV29-1 and TRBJ2-7; 10 nucleotides match TRBD2. The CDR3 sequence is 16 residues long. J lost 0 bases, V lost 6 bases, and 11 bases had no gene match. CDR1 is SQVTM and CDR2 is ANQGSEA in the germline V gene. CDR3 sequence reads: CSVRGELAGFSYEQYF. The CDR3 DNA sequence: TGCAGCGTGAGGGGGGAACTAGCGGGGTTCTCCTACGAGCAGTACTTC.

The chain carries TRBV12-3 or TRBV12-4 and TRBJ2-7, with 9 bases matching TRBD2. The CDR3 covers 14 residues. V was clipped by 7 bases and J by 2 bases; unmatched bases: 6. CDR3 coding DNA: TGTGCCAGCACCCTTAGCGGGAGCCCCTACGAGCAGTACTTC. As protein: CASTLSGSPYEQYF.

There are many counts of this clonotype. CDR3 DNA: TGCGCCAGCAGCTTGGAGGCGGGGGCGGCCCAAGAGACCCAGTACTTC. Encoded protein: CASSLEAGAAQETQYF. This rearrangement joins TRBV5-1 to TRBJ2-5, with D possibly being TRBD2 (7 bases). The germline V and J ends were trimmed by 0 bases and 1 base, with 13 bases remaining between them. Germline V gene data show CDR1 as SGHRS and CDR2 as YFSETQ. The CDR3 extends over 16 amino acids.

The chain couples TRBV20-1 to TRBJ2-7, with 10 nucleotides matching TRBD2. This CDR3 region has 14 residues. J gave up 4 bases and V 7 bases, and 10 bases lay outside the gene matches. Germline lookup yields CDR1 DFQATT and CDR2 SNEGSKA (reference sequence). As DNA, the CDR3 is TGCAGTGTCCGGAGCGGGAGGGTTTTTTACGAGCAGTACTTC. The encoded protein is CSVRSGRVFYEQYF.

The sample holds many counts of this clonotype. The chain combines TRBV20-1 with TRBJ2-3; no definite D call. This CDR3 region has 14 residues. Between the trimmed V and J ends, which lost 2 bases and 1 base, there was a span of 10 bases. The germline V gene encodes CDR1 DFQATT and CDR2 SNEGSKA (reference sequence). Here the CDR3 DNA reads TGCAGTGCTAGAAGGTCTCGCGGCACAGATACGCAGTATTTT. It is translated as CSARRSRGTDTQYF.

This clonotype was seen more than once but under ten times. The chain links TRBV2 to TRBJ2-7; D uncertain. CDR3 length equals 12 residues. Germline V CDR1 and CDR2: SNHLY, FYNNEI. V shed 10 bases and J shed 0 bases, with 10 bases lying between them. CDR3 loop: CATGPHSYEQYF. The DNA for the CDR3 is TGTGCCACCGGGCCCCACTCCTACGAGCAGTACTTC. The complete variable domain, with remaining parts taken from reference TRBV2 and TRBJ2-7, reads EPEVTQTPSHQVTQMGQEVILRCVPISNHLYFYWYRQILGQKVEFLVSFYNNEISEKSEIFDDQFSVERPDGSNFTLKIRSTKLEDSAMYFCATGPHSYEQYFGPGTRLTVT.

The chain uses TRBV5-1 and TRBJ1-6; 7 positions agree with TRBD1. The germline gives CDR1 SGHRS, CDR2 YFSETQ. The CDR3 extends over 16 amino acids. Trimming took 5 bases from V and 10 from J; bases not matched to a gene: 15. The CDR3: CASSSSSGTAKSPLHF. In DNA, the CDR3 is TGCGCCAGCAGTTCCTCCTCCGGGACAGCGAAATCACCCCTCCACTTT.